This entry features one TCR beta chain sequence. In the study's own analysis: Using reference gene primer amplification, nucleated cell counts were estimated. TCRdb's table, derived via immunoSEQ multiplex PCR, lists solely in-frame clones and lacks some. Clone size and the V and J calls come from that table; the DNA yielded D and trimming. The repertoire consists of fewer than 60,000 clones, with less than 80% occurring once and the leading ten covering 25%. Per the germline V gene, CDR1 is MNHEY and CDR2 is SVGAGI. V lost 7 bases and J 4 bases, leaving 16 bases between the germline ends. The CDR3 consists of 14 residues. This sample was included in a study of blood T cell repertoires in COVID-19. Study as a whole: There were acute and convalescent COVID-19 samples, and they came from the United States, Italy and Spain. Sample material is recorded as cDNA or gDNA derived from T cells, B-cell-depleted T cells, or PBMCs.

This sequence was found in a man between 70 and 80 years old with acute or convalescent COVID-19. The chain combines TRBV6-5 with TRBJ1-1, with D maybe TRBD1 (5 bases). The sample was peripheral blood. CDR3 DNA sequence: TGTGCCAGCACCGTTGGCGGGGGACCCACTGAAGCTTTCTTT. Its protein is CASTVGGGPTEAFF.